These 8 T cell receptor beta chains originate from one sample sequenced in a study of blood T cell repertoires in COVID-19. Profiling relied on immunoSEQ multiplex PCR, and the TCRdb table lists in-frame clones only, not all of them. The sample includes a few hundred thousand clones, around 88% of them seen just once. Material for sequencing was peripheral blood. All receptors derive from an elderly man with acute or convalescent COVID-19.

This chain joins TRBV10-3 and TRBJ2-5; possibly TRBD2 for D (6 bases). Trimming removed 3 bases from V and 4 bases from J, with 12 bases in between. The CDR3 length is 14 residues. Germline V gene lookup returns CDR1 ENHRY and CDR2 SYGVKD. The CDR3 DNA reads TGTGCCATCAGTGATCAGGGAGGCGGAGAGACCCAGTACTTC. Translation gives CAISDQGGGETQYF.

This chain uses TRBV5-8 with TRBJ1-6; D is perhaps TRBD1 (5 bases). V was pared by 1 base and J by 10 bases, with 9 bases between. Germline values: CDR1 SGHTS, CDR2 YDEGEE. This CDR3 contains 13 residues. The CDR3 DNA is TGTGCCAGCAGCTTGCCGGGGGACTCACCCCTCCACTTT. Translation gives CASSLPGDSPLHF. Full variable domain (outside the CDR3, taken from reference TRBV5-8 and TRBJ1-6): EAGVTQSPTHLIKTRGQQATLRCSPISGHTSVYWYQQALGLGLQFLLWYDEGEERNRGNFPPRFSGRQFPNYSSELNVNALELEDSALYLCASSLPGDSPLHFGNGTRLTVT.

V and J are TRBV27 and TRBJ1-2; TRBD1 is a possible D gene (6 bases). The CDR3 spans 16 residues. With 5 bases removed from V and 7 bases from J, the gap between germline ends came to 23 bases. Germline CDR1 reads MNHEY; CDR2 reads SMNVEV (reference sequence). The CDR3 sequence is CASSPTSGGALFGYTF. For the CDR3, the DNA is TGTGCCAGCAGTCCTACGAGTGGGGGCGCGTTATTTGGCTACACCTTC.

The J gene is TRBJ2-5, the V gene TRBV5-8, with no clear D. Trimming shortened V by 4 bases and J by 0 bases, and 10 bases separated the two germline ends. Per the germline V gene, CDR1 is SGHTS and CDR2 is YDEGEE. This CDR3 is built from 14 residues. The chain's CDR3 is CASSKEKYQETQYF. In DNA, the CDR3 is TGTGCCAGCAGCAAAGAGAAGTACCAAGAGACCCAGTACTTC.

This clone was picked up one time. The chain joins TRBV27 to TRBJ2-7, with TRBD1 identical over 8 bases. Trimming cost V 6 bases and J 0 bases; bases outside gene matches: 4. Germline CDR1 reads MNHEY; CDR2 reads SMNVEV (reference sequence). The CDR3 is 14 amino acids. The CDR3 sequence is CASSPGQDSYEQYF. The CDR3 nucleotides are TGTGCCAGCAGCCCGGGACAGGACTCCTACGAGCAGTACTTC.

The CDR3 is CASGPRWGPGELFF. The CDR3, as DNA: TGTGCCAGCGGCCCAAGATGGGGGCCGGGGGAGCTGTTTTTT. The J gene is TRBJ2-2, the V gene TRBV7-8; TRBD1 might be the D (6 bases). V was trimmed by 8 bases and J by 8 bases, leaving 18 bases between them. This CDR3 contains 14 residues. Germline CDR1 reads SGHVS; CDR2 reads FQNEAQ.

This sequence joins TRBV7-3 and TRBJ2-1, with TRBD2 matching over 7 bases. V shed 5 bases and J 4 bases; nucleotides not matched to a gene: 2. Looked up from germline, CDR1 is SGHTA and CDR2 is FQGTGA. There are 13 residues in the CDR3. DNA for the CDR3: TGTGCCAGCAGCCTAGCGGTATACAATGAGCAGTTCTTC. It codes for CASSLAVYNEQFF.

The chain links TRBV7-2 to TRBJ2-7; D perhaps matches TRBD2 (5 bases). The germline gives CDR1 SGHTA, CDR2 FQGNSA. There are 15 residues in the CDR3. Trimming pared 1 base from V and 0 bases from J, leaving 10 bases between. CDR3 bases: TGTGCCAGCAGCTTAGATCCGGGAAGCTCCTACGAGCAGTACTTC. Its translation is CASSLDPGSSYEQYF.